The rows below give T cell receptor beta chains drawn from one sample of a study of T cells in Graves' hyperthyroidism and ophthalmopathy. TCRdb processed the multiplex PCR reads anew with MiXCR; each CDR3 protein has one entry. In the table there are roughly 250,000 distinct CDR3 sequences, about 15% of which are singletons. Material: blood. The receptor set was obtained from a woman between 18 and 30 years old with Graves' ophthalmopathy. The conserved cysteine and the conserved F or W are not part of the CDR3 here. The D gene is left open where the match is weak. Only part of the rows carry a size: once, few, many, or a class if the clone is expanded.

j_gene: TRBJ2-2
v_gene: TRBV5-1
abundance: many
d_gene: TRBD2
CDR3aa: ASSPKRGLSGELF

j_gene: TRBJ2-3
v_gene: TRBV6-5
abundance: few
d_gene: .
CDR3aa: ASSYSRTLTSTDTQY

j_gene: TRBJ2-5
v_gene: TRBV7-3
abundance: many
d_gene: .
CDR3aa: ASSAAGLGTGETQY

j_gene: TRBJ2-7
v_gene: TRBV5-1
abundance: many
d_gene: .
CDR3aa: ASSLGFGGATYEQY

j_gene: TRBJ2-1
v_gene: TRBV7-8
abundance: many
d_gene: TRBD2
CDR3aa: ASSQQRDKSNEQF

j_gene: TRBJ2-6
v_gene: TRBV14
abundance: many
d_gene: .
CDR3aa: ASSPVGGREP

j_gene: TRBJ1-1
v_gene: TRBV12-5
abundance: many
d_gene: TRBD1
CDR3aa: ASGPTDRADTEAF

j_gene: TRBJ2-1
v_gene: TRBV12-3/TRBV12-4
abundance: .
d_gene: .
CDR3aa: ASSPRGGGPNEQF

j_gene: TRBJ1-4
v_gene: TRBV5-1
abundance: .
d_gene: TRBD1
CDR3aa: ASSGGQHNEKLF

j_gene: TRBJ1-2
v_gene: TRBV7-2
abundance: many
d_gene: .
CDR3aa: ASSSGGLTGYGYT

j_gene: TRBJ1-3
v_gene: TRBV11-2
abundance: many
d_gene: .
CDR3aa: ASSLTLGGPGNTIY

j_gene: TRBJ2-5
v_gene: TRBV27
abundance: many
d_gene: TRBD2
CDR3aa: ASSLLQAGTLALETQY

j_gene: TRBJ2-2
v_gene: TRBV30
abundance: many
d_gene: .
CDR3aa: AWSQPPSTGELF

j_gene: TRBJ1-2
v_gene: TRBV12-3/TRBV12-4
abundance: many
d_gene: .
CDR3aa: ASSPGSGSGYT

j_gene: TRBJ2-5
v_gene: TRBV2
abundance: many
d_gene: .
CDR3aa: ASRPLEGLGETQY

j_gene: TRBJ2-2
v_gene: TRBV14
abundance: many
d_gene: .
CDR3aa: ASSHVQPGYTGELF

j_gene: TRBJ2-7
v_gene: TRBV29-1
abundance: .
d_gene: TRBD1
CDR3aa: SVLIQGVRAEQY

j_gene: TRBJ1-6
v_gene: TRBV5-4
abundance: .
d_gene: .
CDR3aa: ASSLGLGQYNSPLH

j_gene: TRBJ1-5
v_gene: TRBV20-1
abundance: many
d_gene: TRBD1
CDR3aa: SASAVGTGGNQPQH

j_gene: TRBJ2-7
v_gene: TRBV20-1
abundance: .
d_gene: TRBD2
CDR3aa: SASGTSGREQY

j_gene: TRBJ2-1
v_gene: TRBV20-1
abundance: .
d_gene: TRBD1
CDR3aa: SATGTGIGNEQF

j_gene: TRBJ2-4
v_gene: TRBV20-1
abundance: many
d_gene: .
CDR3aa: SASSGAKNIQY

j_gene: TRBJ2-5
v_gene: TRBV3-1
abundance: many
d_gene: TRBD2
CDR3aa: ASSQVLAGDRRTPETQY

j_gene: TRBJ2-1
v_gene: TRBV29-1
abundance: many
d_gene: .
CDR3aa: SSMWRPHVTKQF

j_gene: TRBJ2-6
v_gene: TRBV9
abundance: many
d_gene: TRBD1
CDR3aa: ASSGGTGALGANVLT

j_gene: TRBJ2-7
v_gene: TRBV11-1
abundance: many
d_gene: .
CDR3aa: ASSLSDYEQY

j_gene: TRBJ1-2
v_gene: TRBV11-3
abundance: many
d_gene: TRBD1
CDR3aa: ASSLESGGVYGYT

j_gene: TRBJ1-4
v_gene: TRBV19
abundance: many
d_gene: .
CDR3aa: ASSLMAVRGEKLF

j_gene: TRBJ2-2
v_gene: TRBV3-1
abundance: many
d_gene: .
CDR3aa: ASSLGQNTGELF

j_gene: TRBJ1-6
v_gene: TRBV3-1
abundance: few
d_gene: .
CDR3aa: ASSQVPRSSPLH

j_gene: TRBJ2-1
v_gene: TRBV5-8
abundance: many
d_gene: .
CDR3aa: ASHRGAVAYNEQF

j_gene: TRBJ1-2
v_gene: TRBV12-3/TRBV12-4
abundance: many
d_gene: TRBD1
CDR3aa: ASSGTGGVFNYGYT

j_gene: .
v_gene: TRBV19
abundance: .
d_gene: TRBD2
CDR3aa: ASSIPTSGTDDEQY

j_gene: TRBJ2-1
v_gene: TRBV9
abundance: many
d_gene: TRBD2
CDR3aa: ASSVAVSGRGTYNEQF

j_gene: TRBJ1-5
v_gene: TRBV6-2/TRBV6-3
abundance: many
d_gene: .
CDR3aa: ASRSAGDNQPQH

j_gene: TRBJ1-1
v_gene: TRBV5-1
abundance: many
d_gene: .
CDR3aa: ASRPGQTLNTEAF

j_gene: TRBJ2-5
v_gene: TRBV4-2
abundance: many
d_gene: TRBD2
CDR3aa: ASSQGGGARYQETQY